There are a few counts of the clone carrying this T cell receptor (beta chain). As yet, its antigen is unknown. The sample is drawn from a study of CD8 T cells in ankylosing spondylitis. This CDR3 has 15 amino acids. Unmatched junction bases numbered 7, after V lost 0 bases and J lost 6 bases. Germline CDR1 SGHNT, CDR2 YYREEE (reference sequence). Using its own MiXCR run on the 5' RACE reads, TCRdb lists one record per CDR3 protein. This table has about 450,000 distinct CDR3 sequences, roughly 27% appearing once. General observations from the study: Within ankylosing spondylitis blood, a TCR beta motif made up of several highly homologous variants appeared to be characteristic. As reported, disease-linked clones showed significant enrichment in matched ankylosing spondylitis synovial fluid.

The sample consisted of blood, either unsorted or a sorted T cell fraction (not recorded which). The source is a male donor with ankylosing spondylitis. J is TRBJ2-3 and V is TRBV5-4, with 7 bases identical to TRBD1. CDR3 protein: CASSLARGRGDTQYF. The CDR3 nucleotides are TGTGCCAGCAGCTTGGCTAGGGGGCGCGGGGATACGCAGTATTTT.